The present entry profiles one T cell receptor (beta chain) with its context. Its antigen is not known. From the reads, TCRdb called clonotypes with MiXCR, one entry per CDR3 protein. This table holds 800,000 to 950,000 distinct CDR3 sequences, 30% to 35% found once. The sample is drawn from a study of T cell repertoires in cytomegalovirus infection. Study-level information: CMV epitopes that were recently identified and HLA-C-restricted were used alongside well-studied HLA-B-restricted ones. Study outcomes and limitations: Adding up the frequency of public TCR beta families identified people who carried CMV plus the relevant HLA. What dominated the ex vivo response were HLA-C-restricted CMV-specific TCR beta clonotypes.

Germline V CDR1 and CDR2: MNHNS, SASEGT. V was clipped by 7 bases and J by 0 bases, with 18 bases between them. This CDR3 region has 16 residues. The V call is TRBV6-1, the J call TRBJ1-1; no reliable D call. The TCR was taken from a human donor in good health (CMV status not recorded). Some clones in this sample may be carry-over from other donors' samples. Sequences were derived from cultured CD8+ T cells from PBMCs, sampled from culture after CMV antigen stimulation. The CDR3 loop is CASIPPGAGMNTEAFF. Written as DNA, the CDR3 is TGTGCCAGCATTCCCCCGGGAGCGGGGATGAACACTGAAGCTTTCTTT.